The clone carrying this TCR beta chain occurred a few times. Its antigen is not identified. This CDR3 spans 13 amino acids. The V and J ends lost 7 bases and 2 bases respectively, with 10 bases between them. Germline-derived CDR1 and CDR2 are MNHNS and SASEGT. The PCR made use of 60 Vbeta and 13 Jbeta primers. The repertoire was sequenced with immunoSEQ multiplex PCR; TCRdb's copy has only in-frame clones and lacks some. This table has roughly 150,000 clones, around a tenth appearing once. The data were obtained in a study of cytomegalovirus exposure and HLA in healthy donors. Study-level information: A prior analysis found about 110 million unique TCR beta sequences from some 200 million T cells.

The donors comprised healthy bone marrow donors. Findings and caveats of the study: What a later analysis reportedly showed was that an Asian-associated ancestry cluster had fewer N-insertions than the 666-donor mean.

Sequencing was done on a sample of PBMCs. This clonotype was obtained from a man in his fifties or sixties in good health and CMV-seronegative. The V and J genes are TRBV6-1 and TRBJ2-3; TRBD2 is a possible D gene (5 bases). The CDR3 bases are TGTGCCAGCAAAGCGGAACTCACAGATACGCAGTATTTT. Translating it yields CASKAELTDTQYF.